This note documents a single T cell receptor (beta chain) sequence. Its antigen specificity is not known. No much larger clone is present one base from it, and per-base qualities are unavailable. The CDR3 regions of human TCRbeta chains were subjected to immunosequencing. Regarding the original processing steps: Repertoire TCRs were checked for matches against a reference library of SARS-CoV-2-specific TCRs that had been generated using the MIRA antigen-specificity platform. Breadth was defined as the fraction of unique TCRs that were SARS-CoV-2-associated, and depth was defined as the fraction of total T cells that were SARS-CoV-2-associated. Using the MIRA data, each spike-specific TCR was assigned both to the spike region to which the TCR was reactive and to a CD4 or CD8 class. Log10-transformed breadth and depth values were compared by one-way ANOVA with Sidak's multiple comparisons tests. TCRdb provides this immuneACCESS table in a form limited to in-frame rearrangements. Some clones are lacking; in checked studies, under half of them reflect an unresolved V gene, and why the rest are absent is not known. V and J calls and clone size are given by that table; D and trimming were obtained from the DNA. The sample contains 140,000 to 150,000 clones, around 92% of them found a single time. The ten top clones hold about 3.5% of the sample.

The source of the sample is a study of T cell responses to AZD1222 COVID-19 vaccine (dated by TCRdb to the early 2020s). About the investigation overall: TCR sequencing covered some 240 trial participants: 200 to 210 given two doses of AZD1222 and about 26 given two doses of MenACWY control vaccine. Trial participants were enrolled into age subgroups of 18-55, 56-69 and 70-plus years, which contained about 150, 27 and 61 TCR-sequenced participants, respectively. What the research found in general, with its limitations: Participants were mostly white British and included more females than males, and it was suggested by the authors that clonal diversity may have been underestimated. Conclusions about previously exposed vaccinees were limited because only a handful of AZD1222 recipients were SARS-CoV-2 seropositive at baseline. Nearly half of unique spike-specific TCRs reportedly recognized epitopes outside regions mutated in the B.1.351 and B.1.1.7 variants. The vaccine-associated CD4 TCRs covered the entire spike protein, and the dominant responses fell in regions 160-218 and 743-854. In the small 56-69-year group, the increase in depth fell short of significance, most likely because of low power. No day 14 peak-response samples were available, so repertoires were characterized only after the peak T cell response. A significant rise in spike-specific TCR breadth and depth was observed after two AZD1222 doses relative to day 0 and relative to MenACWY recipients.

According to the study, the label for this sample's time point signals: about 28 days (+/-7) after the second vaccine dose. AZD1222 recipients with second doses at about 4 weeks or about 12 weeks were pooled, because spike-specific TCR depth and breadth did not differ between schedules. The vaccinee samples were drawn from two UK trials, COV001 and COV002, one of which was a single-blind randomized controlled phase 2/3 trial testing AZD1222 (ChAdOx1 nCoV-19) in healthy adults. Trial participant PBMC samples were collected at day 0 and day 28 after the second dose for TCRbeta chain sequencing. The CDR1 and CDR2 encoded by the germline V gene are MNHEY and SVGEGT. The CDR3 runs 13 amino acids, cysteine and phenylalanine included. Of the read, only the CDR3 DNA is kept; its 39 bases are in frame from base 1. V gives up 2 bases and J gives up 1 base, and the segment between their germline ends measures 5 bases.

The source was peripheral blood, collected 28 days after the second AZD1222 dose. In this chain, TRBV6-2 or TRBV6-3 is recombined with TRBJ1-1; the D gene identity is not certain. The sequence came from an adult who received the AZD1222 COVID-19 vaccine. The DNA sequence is TGTGCCAGCAGTTACGCGCCGAACACTGAAGCTTTCTTT. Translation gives CASSYAPNTEAFF.